The clone carrying this T cell receptor (beta chain) has only a few counts. Primers: 60 Vbeta forward and 13 Jbeta reverse. Assay: immunoSEQ multiplex PCR; the TCRdb copy retains only in-frame clones and omits some. The data hold 130,000 to 150,000 clones, with about 79% observed a single time. The sample belongs to a study of cytomegalovirus exposure and HLA in healthy donors. At the level of the study: Early released data comprised around 80 million unique TCRs from HLA-typed donors.

Germline loops: CDR1 SGHNT, CDR2 YENEEA. The CDR3 is 13 residues long. Sequenced material: PBMCs. This TCR derives from a man aged 35 to 55 in good health and CMV-seropositive. This chain connects TRBV11-3 to TRBJ2-5; 8 positions match TRBD2. The DNA end lines up better with TRBJ2-7; the J call may be wrong. The CDR3 loop reads CASSVGLVGEQYF. CDR3 DNA sequence: TGTGCCAGCAGCGTGGGACTAGTAGGCGAGCAGTACTTC.